This passage covers 31 T cell receptor beta chains from one sample sequenced in a study of neurological immune-mediated disorders. The sample's time point: longitudinal time-point 3. TCRdb analysed the 5' RACE reads with MiXCR anew, one entry per CDR3 protein. This sample has around 100,000 distinct CDR3 sequences, with less than 14% found just once. Sequencing was performed on PBMCs. The receptors here all came from a female donor with HTLV-1-associated myelopathy (HAM/TSP).

The chain uses TRBV18 and TRBJ2-1; TRBD1 might be the D (5 bases). Trimming took 2 bases from V and 9 from J, leaving 11 bases between them. Germline V CDR1 and CDR2: KGHSH, LQKENI. The CDR3 length is 13 residues. This CDR3 is CASSPGHGSEQFF. DNA for the CDR3: TGTGCCAGCTCACCAGGACATGGAAGTGAGCAGTTCTTC.

This clonotype was seen ten or more times. This sequence joins TRBV24-1 and TRBJ2-5; D remains ambiguous. Trimming stripped 4 bases from V and 7 bases from J, with 12 bases between. The CDR3 loop spans 13 amino acids. Germline lookup yields CDR1 KGHDR and CDR2 SFDVKD. CDR3 sequence (DNA): TGTGCCACCAGTGAGGCAGGTACGGTGACCCAGTACTTC. Amino acid sequence: CATSEAGTVTQYF.

The V call is TRBV5-6, the J call TRBJ1-3, with D unresolved. From germline, CDR1 is SGHDT and CDR2 YYEEEE. The CDR3 is 16 residues long. The V end was cut by 3 bases, the J end by 0 bases, with 13 bases between. The CDR3, as DNA: TGTGCCAGCAGCTCGTTTCAGTTCAGCTCTGGAAACACCATATATTTT. Its protein product is CASSSFQFSSGNTIYF.

In the case of this clonotype: One base away lies a much larger clone, so this may be a sequencing read error. The V and J genes are TRBV14 and TRBJ2-3; D could derive from TRBD1 or TRBD2 (5 bases each). V gave up 4 bases and J gave up 11 bases, with 13 bases separating them. The CDR3 has 12 amino acids. Germline V gene sequence: CDR1 SGHDN, CDR2 FVKESK. The CDR3 sequence: CASSPDFGGQYF. The CDR3 DNA is TGTGCCAGCAGCCCGGACTTTGGGGGGCAGTATTTT.

This clonotype was observed at least ten times. The rearrangement links TRBV20-1 to TRBJ1-5; D might be TRBD1 (6 bases). CDR1 and CDR2 from the germline V gene are DFQATT and SNEGSKA (reference sequence). The CDR3 sequence is 14 residues long. V lost 6 bases and J 4 bases, leaving 16 bases between the germline ends. CDR3 coding DNA: TGCAGTGCGTTACGGGGGACAAATAATCAGCCCCAGCATTTT. Residues: CSALRGTNNQPQHF.

In this sample, this clonotype turned up many times. Its ends do not fully match the called genes, so a read error is possible. V usage is TRBV2 and J usage is TRBJ1-2; no clear D. The CDR3 has 12 amino acids. Germline V gives CDR1 SNHLY, CDR2 FYNNEI. The CDR3 DNA reads as TGTGCCAGCGGTGAAGGTTGGGGAGGCTACACCTTC. Residues: CASGEGWGGYTF.

The sample holds many counts of this clonotype. The V gene is TRBV7-2, the J gene TRBJ2-1, with TRBD2 identical over 15 bases. Germline assignment: CDR1 SGHTA and CDR2 FQGNSA. This CDR3 is 17 amino acids long. The V and J ends lost 5 bases and 3 bases, in that order; junction bases with no gene match: 5. CDR3 sequence reads: CASSRGLAGGGYNEQFF. The CDR3 nucleotides are TGTGCCAGCAGCCGCGGACTAGCGGGGGGGGGCTACAATGAGCAGTTCTTC.

This clonotype was seen repeatedly, ten times or more. The chain recombines TRBV19 with TRBJ1-5; D is undetermined. Germline V gene data show CDR1 as LNHDA and CDR2 as SQIVND (reference sequence). The CDR3 runs 13 residues. Deletions cut 7 bases from V and 4 bases from J, with 11 bases between. The CDR3, as DNA: TGTGCCAGTACCGGGGTAGAGAATCAGCCCCAGCATTTT. Residues: CASTGVENQPQHF. Drawing the rest from reference TRBV19 and TRBJ1-5, the complete variable domain is DGGITQSPKYLFRKEGQNVTLSCEQNLNHDAMYWYRQDPGQGLRLIYYSQIVNDFQKGDIAEGYSVSREKKESFPLTVTSAQKNPTAFYLCASTGVENQPQHFGDGTRLSIL.

The rearrangement links TRBV5-1 to TRBJ2-7, with no clear D. Germline CDR1 is SGHRS and CDR2 is YFSETQ. Between the trimmed V and J ends, which lost 4 bases and 0 bases, there was a span of 14 bases. The CDR3 has 15 amino acids. Written as DNA, the CDR3 is TGCGCCAGCAGCCAAGCGATGGGCTTCTCCTACGAGCAGTACTTC. It encodes CASSQAMGFSYEQYF.

This clonotype was seen ten or more times. J is TRBJ2-7 and V is TRBV6-1; D is unclear. CDR3 length: 14 residues. Germline V gene data show CDR1 as MNHNS and CDR2 as SASEGT. V lost 6 bases and J 5 bases, leaving 17 bases between the germline ends. The CDR3 region has the DNA TGTGCCAGCAGCGAGTTGACTCCCTCGGACGAGCAGTACTTC. It is translated as CASSELTPSDEQYF.

The sample holds many counts of this clonotype. The gene calls are TRBV20-1 and TRBJ2-3; TRBD2 might be the D (6 bases). Germline lookup yields CDR1 DFQATT and CDR2 SNEGSKA (reference sequence). V was cut by 1 base and J by 1 base, with 6 bases left in between. This CDR3 is 13 amino acids long. The CDR3 coding sequence is TGCAGTGCTAGAGCGGGGGGCACAGATACGCAGTATTTT. It is translated as CSARAGGTDTQYF.

This clonotype appeared a few times. The J gene is TRBJ2-7, the V gene TRBV7-9; D unclear. V lost 0 bases to trimming and J lost 6 bases, with 12 bases between them. Germline CDR1 SEHNR, CDR2 FQNEAQ (reference sequence). The CDR3 has 14 residues. The CDR3 DNA follows: TGTGCCAGCAGCTTAGCATGGCGGTCTAGCGAGCAGTACTTC. Translation: CASSLAWRSSEQYF.

The rearrangement joins TRBV20-1 to TRBJ1-2, with a weak D call TRBD1 (6 bases). This CDR3 is built from 16 residues. The germline CDR1 and CDR2 sequences are DFQATT and SNEGSKA (reference sequence). Trimming took 3 bases from V and 6 from J, leaving 23 bases between them. The CDR3 spells CSASRQGIRGNDGYTF. The CDR3 DNA reads TGCAGTGCTAGTAGGCAGGGGATAAGAGGAAACGATGGCTACACCTTC.

This clonotype was recorded at least ten times. V is TRBV28 and J is TRBJ2-3; D possibly corresponds to TRBD1 (5 bases). The CDR3 length is 15 residues. V was pared by 5 bases and J by 3 bases, with 15 bases between. Germline assignment: CDR1 MDHEN and CDR2 SYDVKM. The CDR3 protein is CASSPRRQWTDTQYF. The CDR3 DNA is TGTGCCAGCAGTCCTCGTCGACAGTGGACAGATACGCAGTATTTT.

This clonotype has ten or more counts. The V and J genes are TRBV6-5 and TRBJ2-7; 9 bases map to TRBD1. The germline CDR1 and CDR2 sequences are MNHEY and SVGAGI. CDR3 length: 13 amino acids. Trimming took 6 bases from V and 5 from J; bases not matched to a gene: 5. The chain's CDR3 is CASSRGQGNEQYF. In DNA, the CDR3 is TGTGCCAGCAGCCGGGGACAGGGCAACGAGCAGTACTTC.

In this sample, this clonotype turned up many times. V and J are TRBV2 and TRBJ2-5; D unresolved. Germline lookup yields CDR1 SNHLY and CDR2 FYNNEI. The CDR3 extends over 16 amino acids. The ends were cut back, 8 bases at V and 5 bases at J, with 24 bases in the middle. The CDR3 sequence: CASSLAESREEETQYF. CDR3 coding DNA: TGTGCCAGCTCTTTGGCTGAGAGTAGGGAAGAGGAGACCCAGTACTTC.

This clonotype was seen repeatedly, ten times or more. The V gene is TRBV6-9, the J gene TRBJ2-3, with 9 positions matching TRBD2. The length of the CDR3 is 17 residues. V trimming: 2 bases; J trimming: 0 bases; junction bases outside the gene matches: 6. Germline V CDR1 and CDR2: MNHGY, SVAAGI. The CDR3 DNA reads as TGTGCCAGCAGTTATCCAGCGGGGGGTCCCAGCACAGATACGCAGTATTTT. As protein: CASSYPAGGPSTDTQYF.

This rearrangement joins TRBV7-8 to TRBJ2-3, with 8 bases matching TRBD1. The V segment lost 3 bases and the J segment 4 bases; nucleotides outside the gene matches: 3. The CDR3 runs 14 residues. In germline, CDR1 is SGHVS, CDR2 FQNEAQ. In DNA, the CDR3 is TGTGCCAGCAGCTTCCAGGGGGCATCAGATACGCAGTATTTT. Translation gives CASSFQGASDTQYF. The variable domain in full, with the rest retrieved from reference TRBV7-8 and TRBJ2-3, is GAGVSQSPRYKVAKRGQDVALRCDPISGHVSLFWYQQALGQGPEFLTYFQNEAQLDKSGLPSDRFFAERPEGSVSTLKIQRTQQEDSAVYLCASSFQGASDTQYFGPGTRLTVL.

The table lists this clonotype with many counts. The chain is built from TRBV20-1 and TRBJ2-7; TRBD1 matches 8 bases. This CDR3 contains 11 residues. J was trimmed by 6 bases and V by 4 bases; bases with no gene match: 2. Germline assignment: CDR1 DFQATT and CDR2 SNEGSKA (reference sequence). CDR3 sequence (DNA): TGCAGTGCTATTACAGGGGGCGAGCAGTACTTC. Its protein product is CSAITGGEQYF.

At least ten counts were recorded for this clonotype. This rearrangement joins TRBV6-5 to TRBJ2-3; D remains unclear. V gave up 6 bases and J gave up 3 bases, with 19 bases separating them. Germline V gives CDR1 MNHEY, CDR2 SVGAGI. CDR3 length: 16 amino acids. CDR3 in DNA: TGTGCCAGCAGCCGGAAAGGCGCCGAGAGAACAGATACGCAGTATTTT. Translated: CASSRKGAERTDTQYF.

This clonotype has just a few counts. The gene calls are TRBV20-1 and TRBJ2-7; D uncertain. The CDR3 is 15 residues long. Trimming removed 0 bases at V and 0 bases at J, with 12 bases between. The V gene's germline CDR1 is DFQATT and CDR2 SNEGSKA (reference sequence). This CDR3 reads CSARDTAVSSYEQYF. As DNA, the CDR3 is TGCAGTGCTAGAGATACGGCTGTCAGCTCCTACGAGCAGTACTTC.

This clonotype was detected many times. The V and J genes are TRBV24-1 and TRBJ2-1, with 9 positions matching TRBD1. CDR3 size: 14 residues. Germline V gives CDR1 KGHDR, CDR2 SFDVKD. Trimming removed 7 bases from V and 5 bases from J; junction bases left unmatched: 5. The CDR3 loop is CATRDRGDNNEQFF. The DNA of the CDR3 is TGTGCCACCAGAGACAGGGGGGACAACAATGAGCAGTTCTTC.

This clonotype was seen many times. The chain has TRBV21-1 and TRBJ2-7; TRBD1, the table's D call, lacks a check against the DNA. TRBV21-1 is classified as a pseudogene. This CDR3 region has 18 residues. Here the CDR3 reads CASSKTGKRGKPPHEQYF. CDR3 nucleotide sequence: TGTGCCAGCAGCAAAACAGGGAAAAGAGGAAAACCGCCTCACGAGCAGTACTTC.

This clonotype was observed many times. The chain carries TRBV20-1 and TRBJ2-1; weak D call: TRBD1 (6 bases). Germline CDR1 reads DFQATT; CDR2 reads SNEGSKA (reference sequence). The CDR3 runs 15 residues. Trimming took off 1 base at V and 7 bases at J, with 17 bases between the two ends. For the CDR3, the DNA is TGCAGTGCTAGAGGTTTAGGAGAAAGGGGGAATGAGCAGTTCTTC. Translated, it gives CSARGLGERGNEQFF.

This clonotype was observed many times. The chain recombines TRBV20-1 with TRBJ2-3, with 7 bases that match TRBD1. Germline trimming cut 1 base from V and 0 bases from J; bases unmatched to any gene: 7. The germline V gene has CDR1 DFQATT and CDR2 SNEGSKA (reference sequence). The CDR3 loop spans 16 amino acids. CDR3 loop: CSARVLPGQSTDTQYF. The CDR3 nucleotides are TGCAGTGCTAGAGTTCTACCGGGACAGAGCACAGATACGCAGTATTTT.

This clonotype appeared many times. This chain links TRBV6-1 with TRBJ1-3, with D possibly TRBD1 on 6 matching bases. Trimming shortened V by 2 bases and J by 4 bases, and 12 bases separated the two germline ends. The CDR3 has 15 amino acids. The germline gives CDR1 MNHNS, CDR2 SASEGT. The DNA of the CDR3 is TGTGCCAGCAGTGAAAGGCTACAGGGAGGAAACACCATATATTTT. This codes for CASSERLQGGNTIYF.

As concerns this clonotype: This may come from a read error, since a much larger clone is one base off. The chain is built from TRBV5-4 and TRBJ2-1, with 8 nucleotides matching TRBD1. Germline CDR1 is SGHNT and CDR2 is YYREEE (reference sequence). The CDR3 contains 14 residues. The CDR3: CASSPDRDDNEQFF. DNA of the CDR3: TGCGCCAGCAGCCCGGACAGGGATGACAATGAGCAGTTCTTC.

This clonotype was seen ten or more times. This rearrangement joins TRBV28 to TRBJ2-3; D perhaps matches TRBD1 (6 bases). Germline V gene sequence: CDR1 MDHEN, CDR2 SYDVKM. The CDR3 loop spans 16 amino acids. V dropped 4 bases and J dropped 2 bases, with 16 bases sitting between them. The CDR3 region has the DNA TGTGCCAGCAGTTCCAGCACGACAGGATACACAGATACGCAGTATTTT. As protein: CASSSSTTGYTDTQYF.

V gene TRBV5-1 combines with J gene TRBJ2-7, with 8 bases fitting TRBD1. V shed 3 bases and J 4 bases; nucleotides not matched to a gene: 12. The CDR3 is 16 amino acids. Per germline, CDR1 SGHRS and CDR2 YFSETQ. The CDR3 sequence: CASSSRRQGAWYEQYF. The CDR3 bases are TGCGCCAGCAGCTCACGGCGGCAGGGGGCCTGGTACGAGCAGTACTTC.

As regards this clonotype: Since a much larger clone is just one base distant, this may be a read error. The V gene is TRBV20-1, the J gene TRBJ2-7; no clear D. The CDR3 has 15 residues. CDR1 and CDR2 from the germline V gene are DFQATT and SNEGSKA (reference sequence). In DNA, the CDR3 is TGCAGTGCTAGATCCCCCTCCAGGTCACCCTACGAGCATTACTTC. It is translated as CSARSPSRSPYEHYF.

This clonotype was counted ten times or more. The rearrangement joins TRBV6-5 to TRBJ2-7; the D gene is possibly TRBD2 (5 bases). This CDR3 has 14 amino acids. V gave up 7 bases and J gave up 3 bases, with 16 bases separating them. Per germline, CDR1 MNHEY and CDR2 SVGAGI. Here the CDR3 DNA reads TGTGCCAGCACCACCCCCGGGAAGAGCTACGAGCAGTACTTC. Amino acid sequence: CASTTPGKSYEQYF.